Listed here are 28 T cell receptor beta chains from one sample, sequenced in a study of a mutant IDH1 vaccine in newly diagnosed glioma (dated by TCRdb to about 2021). The label giving this sample's time point can be read as: week 35, safety follow-up. Each vaccine dose, consisting of 300 ug of a 20-mer mutant IDH1 peptide in Montanide, was administered subcutaneously with topical imiquimod. No antigen is known for these receptors. Library creation used the immunoSEQ multiplex PCR assay. TCRdb stores this immuneACCESS table with in-frame sequences only. Part of the clones is absent; in the studies checked, under half of the shortfall reflects unresolved V genes, and no reason is known for the rest. Within this sample are some 42,000 clones, with roughly 84% of them counted one time only. The ten largest clonotypes hold roughly 5% of the sample. The sample here was PBMCs, taken from a glioma patient whose treatment included an IDH1 peptide vaccine. These receptors were collected from a woman aged 50 to 65 with glioma.

The V call is TRBV9, the J call TRBJ2-7; D is unresolved. Germline values: CDR1 SGDLS, CDR2 YYNGEE. V was shortened by 4 bases and J by 1 base, with 12 bases between the two germline ends. The CDR3 has 14 residues. The CDR3 spells CASSPRAASYEQYF. The CDR3 region has the DNA TGTGCCAGCAGCCCCCGAGCAGCTTCCTACGAGCAGTACTTC. Variable domain in full (rest from reference TRBV9 and TRBJ2-7): DSGVTQTPKHLITATGQRVTLRCSPRSGDLSVYWYQQSLDQGLQFLIQYYNGEERAKGNILERFSAQQFPDLHSELNLSSLELGDSALYFCASSPRAASYEQYFGPGTRLTVT.

The rearrangement joins TRBV9 to TRBJ1-3, with 8 nucleotides matching TRBD1. V was clipped by 1 base and J by 0 bases; unmatched bases: 3. The CDR3 is 16 residues long. The germline V gene encodes CDR1 SGDLS and CDR2 YYNGEE. In nucleotides, the CDR3 is TGTGCCAGCAGCGTACAGGGGGCCTCCTCTGGAAACACCATATATTTT. It translates to CASSVQGASSGNTIYF.

J is TRBJ2-4 and V is TRBV30, with D uncertain. The V gene lost 4 bases and the J gene lost 1 base, with 8 bases spanning the gap. CDR1 is GTSNPN and CDR2 is SVGIG in the germline V gene (reference sequence). The CDR3 is 13 amino acids. Here the CDR3 DNA reads TGTGCCTGGAATGGTTACGCCAAAAACATTCAGTACTTC. This gives the protein CAWNGYAKNIQYF.

The gene calls are TRBV18 and TRBJ2-7; no definite D call. The V and J ends lost 2 bases and 4 bases respectively, with 12 bases between them. This CDR3 has 14 residues. The germline gives CDR1 KGHSH, CDR2 LQKENI. The CDR3: CASSPGTSEYEQYF. The CDR3 DNA reads TGTGCCAGCTCACCAGGCACGTCGGAATACGAGCAGTACTTC.

V gene TRBV19 combines with J gene TRBJ2-1, with TRBD2 identical over 9 bases. CDR3 length: 16 residues. Germline V lookup: CDR1 LNHDA, CDR2 SQIVND (reference sequence). The trim removed 5 bases at V and 3 bases at J, leaving 8 bases unmatched. The CDR3 region has the DNA TGTGCCAGTAGTGGACCGGGACTAGCCTTCTACAATGAGCAGTTCTTC. Protein product: CASSGPGLAFYNEQFF.

The rearrangement joins TRBV6-1 to TRBJ1-4; D uncertain. The germline V gene has CDR1 MNHNS and CDR2 SASEGT. CDR3 length: 14 residues. The ends were cut back, 2 bases at V and 5 bases at J, with 9 bases in the middle. CDR3 sequence reads: CASSENGLNEKLFF. For the CDR3, the DNA is TGTGCCAGCAGTGAAAATGGCCTAAATGAAAAACTGTTTTTT.

The rearrangement links TRBV7-8 to TRBJ1-2, with D possibly matching TRBD1 (5 bases). Trimming took 2 bases from V and 2 from J, leaving 12 bases between them. The germline V gene has CDR1 SGHVS and CDR2 FQNEAQ. The CDR3 runs to 15 residues. CDR3 coding DNA: TGTGCCAGCAGCTTATCTCGGGGACGGAACTATGGCTACACCTTC. It is translated as CASSLSRGRNYGYTF.

The rearrangement uses TRBV29-1 and TRBJ2-2; D remains unclear. V lost 4 bases and J 0 bases, leaving 12 bases between the germline ends. The CDR3 totals 15 residues. From germline, CDR1 is SQVTM and CDR2 ANQGSEA. The CDR3 loop reads CSVGSGNANTGELFF. In DNA, the CDR3 is TGCAGCGTTGGCAGTGGAAACGCGAACACCGGGGAGCTGTTTTTT.

The chain combines TRBV15 with TRBJ2-3; D ambiguous. CDR1 is LNHNV, CDR2 YYDKDF, per germline (reference sequence). CDR3 length: 14 amino acids. V was pared by 4 bases and J by 0 bases, with 8 bases between. CDR3 nucleotides: TGTGCCACCAGCATAGGCAGTAGCACAGATACGCAGTATTTT. As protein: CATSIGSSTDTQYF. The full variable domain, completed using reference TRBV15 and TRBJ2-3, is DAMVIQNPRYQVTQFGKPVTLSCSQTLNHNVMYWYQQKSSQAPKLLFHYYDKDFNNEADTPDNFQSRRPNTSFCFLDIRSPGLGDTAMYLCATSIGSSTDTQYFGPGTRLTVL.

This rearrangement joins TRBV5-1 to TRBJ1-2; tentatively, D is TRBD1 (6 bases). This CDR3 region has 15 residues. Germline V gene data show CDR1 as SGHRS and CDR2 as YFSETQ. V shed 1 base and J shed 6 bases, with 16 bases lying between them. The CDR3 DNA follows: TGCGCCAGCAGCTTGTTACAGGGAGGAGCTGATGGCTACACCTTC. It yields the protein CASSLLQGGADGYTF.

This clone was recorded once. This chain links TRBV19 with TRBJ1-3; D gene ambiguous. This CDR3 region has 14 residues. The V and J ends lost 7 bases and 4 bases respectively, with 14 bases between them. Germline V gene sequence: CDR1 LNHDA, CDR2 SQIVND (reference sequence). The CDR3 reads CASTRLPTGNTIYF. CDR3 bases: TGTGCCAGTACCCGCCTTCCGACAGGAAACACCATATATTTT.

The genes are TRBV5-1 and TRBJ1-1, with D possibly being TRBD1 (5 bases). This CDR3 has 19 amino acids. V dropped 0 bases and J dropped 4 bases, with 25 bases sitting between them. Germline lookup yields CDR1 SGHRS and CDR2 YFSETQ. CDR3 sequence: CASSLARNIGGREGTEAFF. The CDR3 DNA sequence: TGCGCCAGCAGCTTGGCCCGGAACATAGGTGGCAGGGAGGGCACTGAAGCTTTCTTT.

The J gene is TRBJ2-5, the V gene TRBV29-1, with TRBD2 matching over 9 bases. Germline V lookup: CDR1 SQVTM, CDR2 ANQGSEA. V lost 4 bases to trimming and J lost 3 bases; unmatched junction nucleotides: 0. The CDR3 spans 12 residues. In DNA, the CDR3 is TGCAGCGTTGGACTAGCGGAAGAGACCCAGTACTTC. Amino acid sequence: CSVGLAEETQYF.

This chain links TRBV5-5 with TRBJ1-4, with no clear D. CDR1 and CDR2 from the germline V gene are SGHKS and YYEKEE (reference sequence). With 4 bases removed from V and 0 bases from J, the gap between germline ends came to 13 bases. The CDR3 runs to 16 residues. This chain's CDR3 is CASSPGGGATNEKLFF. CDR3 nucleotides: TGTGCCAGCAGCCCCGGAGGCGGTGCAACTAATGAAAAACTGTTTTTT.

This clone was detected only a few times. The sample carries other DNA sequences with the same CDR3. In DNA form, the CDR3 reads TGTGCCAGCAGGCGGGACGGCAACACTGAAGCTTTCTTT. It codes for CASRRDGNTEAFF. The chain employs TRBV2 and TRBJ1-1; possibly TRBD1 for D (5 bases). The V end lost 6 bases, the J end lost 2 bases, and 10 bases lay between the germline ends. Germline lookup yields CDR1 SNHLY and CDR2 FYNNEI. This CDR3 contains 13 residues.

The gene calls are TRBV7-2 and TRBJ2-3, with TRBD1 as a possible D gene (5 bases). Between the trimmed V and J ends, which lost 1 base and 3 bases, there was a span of 11 bases. The CDR3 totals 15 residues. CDR1 SGHTA and CDR2 FQGNSA come from the germline V gene. The CDR3, as DNA: TGTGCCAGCAGCTTAGGCACCAAGGGGACAGATACGCAGTATTTT. This codes for CASSLGTKGTDTQYF. Together with reference TRBV7-2 and TRBJ2-3, the CDR3 gives the full variable domain: GAGVSQSPSNKVTEKGKDVELRCDPISGHTALYWYRQSLGQGLEFLIYFQGNSAPDKSGLPSDRFSAERTGGSVSTLTIQRTQQEDSAVYLCASSLGTKGTDTQYFGPGTRLTVL.

J is TRBJ2-7 and V is TRBV7-2; 7 nucleotides agree with TRBD2. V trimming: 7 bases; J trimming: 0 bases; junction bases outside the gene matches: 12. The CDR3 is made up of 16 amino acids. Germline-derived CDR1 and CDR2 are SGHTA and FQGNSA. CDR3 amino acids: CASTRGSGAFSYEQYF. For the CDR3, the DNA is TGTGCCAGCACACGAGGGAGCGGGGCCTTCTCCTACGAGCAGTACTTC.

The gene calls are TRBV10-3 and TRBJ2-7; no clear D gene. Germline V gives CDR1 ENHRY, CDR2 SYGVKD. The CDR3 is 12 residues long. V lost 5 bases, J lost 5 bases, and 10 bases lay in between. Here the CDR3 DNA reads TGTGCCATCAGTCGTCCGCTTGACGAGCAGTACTTC. Translating gives CAISRPLDEQYF.

This clone came up a few times. The chain combines TRBV4-2 with TRBJ2-2; TRBD2 agrees at 7 bases. This CDR3 is built from 16 residues. V lost 4 bases and J lost 0; bases outside the gene matches: 5. Germline V gene lookup returns CDR1 LGHNA and CDR2 YNFKEQ. DNA for the CDR3: TGTGCCAGCAGCCCGCTAGCGGTTACGAACACCGGGGAGCTGTTTTTT. This encodes CASSPLAVTNTGELFF.

This chain joins TRBV29-1 and TRBJ2-4; D perhaps matches TRBD2 (6 bases). This CDR3 contains 12 residues. V lost 3 bases to trimming and J lost 9 bases, with 12 bases between them. The germline V gene encodes CDR1 SQVTM and CDR2 ANQGSEA. DNA for the CDR3: TGCAGCGTTGATATCCCCGGGGGCATTCAGTACTTC. Its translation is CSVDIPGGIQYF.

The V and J genes are TRBV5-4 and TRBJ1-2; 9 bases line up with TRBD1. V gave up 3 bases and J gave up 4 bases; unmatched junction bases: 10. Germline lookup yields CDR1 SGHNT and CDR2 YYREEE (reference sequence). This CDR3 is built from 16 residues. The CDR3 bases are TGTGCCAGCAGCTGGGGACAGGGAGGAAAGAGCTATGGCTACACCTTC. It yields the protein CASSWGQGGKSYGYTF.

V and J are TRBV5-1 and TRBJ2-2; D remains ambiguous. Trimming shortened V by 0 bases and J by 9 bases, and 15 bases separated the two germline ends. This CDR3 has 15 amino acids. From germline, CDR1 is SGHRS and CDR2 YFSETQ. The CDR3 coding sequence is TGCGCCAGCAGCTTGGGGACCCCGAACATTCGGGAGCTGTTTTTT. Translated, it gives CASSLGTPNIRELFF.

This chain connects TRBV7-8 to TRBJ1-5; D ambiguous. V lost 2 bases and J 1 base, leaving 9 bases between the germline ends. The germline gives CDR1 SGHVS, CDR2 FQNEAQ. CDR3 size: 15 residues. The DNA for the CDR3 is TGTGCCAGCAGCTTAAACGGGAAAAGCAATCAGCCCCAGCATTTT. Encoded protein: CASSLNGKSNQPQHF.

This clone has just one count. This rearrangement joins TRBV23-1 to TRBJ1-3, with D hard to call. TRBV23-1 counts as an open reading frame of uncertain function. Trimming took off 3 bases at V and 2 bases at J, with 14 bases between the two ends. The CDR3 runs 16 residues. The CDR3 nucleotides are TGCGCCAGCAGTCATTGTAGGCTAGAGGCTGGAAACACCATATATTTT. Its protein is CASSHCRLEAGNTIYF.

The rearrangement joins TRBV19 to TRBJ1-1; 7 nucleotides align to TRBD1. The CDR3 covers 16 residues. Germline V lookup: CDR1 LNHDA, CDR2 SQIVND (reference sequence). The ends lost 7 bases at V and 1 base at J; junction bases unmatched: 12. The CDR3 loop reads CASKDREYGSNTEAFF. The CDR3 bases are TGTGCCAGTAAAGACAGGGAGTATGGGTCGAACACTGAAGCTTTCTTT. Full variable domain (remainder filled in from reference TRBV19 and TRBJ1-1): DGGITQSPKYLFRKEGQNVTLSCEQNLNHDAMYWYRQDPGQGLRLIYYSQIVNDFQKGDIAEGYSVSREKKESFPLTVTSAQKNPTAFYLCASKDREYGSNTEAFFGQGTRLTVV.

J is TRBJ1-1 and V is TRBV5-1, with unresolved D. CDR1 SGHRS and CDR2 YFSETQ come from the germline V gene. V was shortened by 3 bases and J by 2 bases, with 2 bases between the two germline ends. The CDR3 runs to 11 residues. The chain's CDR3 is CASSSNTEAFF. DNA of the CDR3: TGCGCCAGCAGCTCTAACACTGAAGCTTTCTTT.

The J gene is TRBJ2-7, the V gene TRBV4-3, with 10 bases that match TRBD1. CDR3 length: 15 residues. V trimming: 3 bases; J trimming: 2 bases; junction bases outside the gene matches: 4. The germline CDR1 and CDR2 sequences are LGHNA and YSLEER. CDR3 residues: CASSHSGTGAYEQYF. For the CDR3, the DNA is TGCGCCAGCAGCCACTCCGGGACAGGGGCCTACGAGCAGTACTTC.

The gene calls are TRBV9 and TRBJ1-4; possible D gene TRBD1, 5 bases. Trimming left V 1 base short and J 4 bases short, with 11 bases between. The CDR3 is made up of 15 amino acids. Germline loops: CDR1 SGDLS, CDR2 YYNGEE. The CDR3 DNA sequence: TGTGCCAGCAGCGTAATGGGGGAGCGTAATGAAAAACTGTTTTTT. This encodes CASSVMGERNEKLFF.